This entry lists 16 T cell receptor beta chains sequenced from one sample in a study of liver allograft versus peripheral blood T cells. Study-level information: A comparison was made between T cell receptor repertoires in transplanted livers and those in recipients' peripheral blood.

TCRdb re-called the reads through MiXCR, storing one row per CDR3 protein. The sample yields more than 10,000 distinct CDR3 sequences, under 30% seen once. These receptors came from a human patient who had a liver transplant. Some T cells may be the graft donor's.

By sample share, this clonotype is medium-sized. The CDR3 reads CASSTVAGVAGELFF. In nucleotides, the CDR3 is TGTGCCAGTAGTACGGTAGCGGGAGTGGCCGGGGAGCTGTTTTTT. The gene calls are TRBV19 and TRBJ2-2; 9 bases are a match to TRBD2. CDR3 length: 15 amino acids. J lost 6 bases, V lost 4 bases, and 6 bases had no gene match. Germline V gene sequence: CDR1 LNHDA, CDR2 SQIVND (reference sequence).

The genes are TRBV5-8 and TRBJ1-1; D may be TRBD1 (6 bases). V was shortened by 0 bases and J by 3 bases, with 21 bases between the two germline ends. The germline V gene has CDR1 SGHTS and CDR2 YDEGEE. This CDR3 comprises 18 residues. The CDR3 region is CASSLEIGGAGADTEAFF. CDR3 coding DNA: TGTGCCAGCAGCTTGGAGATTGGGGGAGCAGGGGCCGACACTGAAGCTTTCTTT.

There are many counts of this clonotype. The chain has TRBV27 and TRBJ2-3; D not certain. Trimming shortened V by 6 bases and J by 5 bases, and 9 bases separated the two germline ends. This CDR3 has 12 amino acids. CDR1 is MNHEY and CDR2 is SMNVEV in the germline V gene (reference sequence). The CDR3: CASSPRLDTQYF. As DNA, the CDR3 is TGTGCCAGCAGCCCGCGTCTAGATACGCAGTATTTT.

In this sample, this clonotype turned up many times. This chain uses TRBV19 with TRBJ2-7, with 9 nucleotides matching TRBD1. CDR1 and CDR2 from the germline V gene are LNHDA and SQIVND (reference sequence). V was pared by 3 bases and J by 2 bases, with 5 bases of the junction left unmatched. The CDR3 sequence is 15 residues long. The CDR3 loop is CASSIGGTGPYEQYF. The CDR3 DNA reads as TGTGCCAGTAGTATCGGTGGGACAGGGCCCTACGAGCAGTACTTC.

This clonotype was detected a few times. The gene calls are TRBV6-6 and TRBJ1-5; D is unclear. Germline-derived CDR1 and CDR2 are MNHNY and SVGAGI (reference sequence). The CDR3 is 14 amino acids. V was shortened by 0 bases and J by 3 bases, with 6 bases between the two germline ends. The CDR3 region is CASSYSLYNQPQHF. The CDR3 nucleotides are TGTGCCAGCAGTTACTCCTTATACAATCAGCCCCAGCATTTT.

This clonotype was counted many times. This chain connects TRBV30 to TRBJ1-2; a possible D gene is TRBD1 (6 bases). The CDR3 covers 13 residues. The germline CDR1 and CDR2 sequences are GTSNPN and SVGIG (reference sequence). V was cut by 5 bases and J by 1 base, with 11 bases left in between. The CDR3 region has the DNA TGTGCCTGGTCAACAGGGCGTAACTATGGCTACACCTTC. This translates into CAWSTGRNYGYTF.

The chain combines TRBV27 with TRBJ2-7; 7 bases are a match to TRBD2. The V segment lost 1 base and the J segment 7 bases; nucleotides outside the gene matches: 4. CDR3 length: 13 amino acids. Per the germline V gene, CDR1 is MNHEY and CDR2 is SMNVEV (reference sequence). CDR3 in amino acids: CASSLFWGGEQYF. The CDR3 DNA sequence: TGTGCCAGCAGTTTATTTTGGGGGGGGGAGCAGTACTTC.

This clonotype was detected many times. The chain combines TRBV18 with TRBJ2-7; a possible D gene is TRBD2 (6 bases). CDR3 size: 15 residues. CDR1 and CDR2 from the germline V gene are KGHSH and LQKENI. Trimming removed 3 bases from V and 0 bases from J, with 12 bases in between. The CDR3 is CASSPGGTSSYEQYF. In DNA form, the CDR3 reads TGTGCCAGCTCACCCGGGGGTACGAGCTCCTACGAGCAGTACTTC.

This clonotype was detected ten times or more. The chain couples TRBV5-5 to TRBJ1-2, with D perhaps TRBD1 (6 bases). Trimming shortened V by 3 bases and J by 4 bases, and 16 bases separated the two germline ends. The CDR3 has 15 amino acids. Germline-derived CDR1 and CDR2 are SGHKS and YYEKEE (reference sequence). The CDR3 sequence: CASSSQGDNSYGYTF. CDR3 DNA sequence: TGTGCCAGCAGCTCTCAAGGGGACAATAGCTATGGCTACACCTTC.

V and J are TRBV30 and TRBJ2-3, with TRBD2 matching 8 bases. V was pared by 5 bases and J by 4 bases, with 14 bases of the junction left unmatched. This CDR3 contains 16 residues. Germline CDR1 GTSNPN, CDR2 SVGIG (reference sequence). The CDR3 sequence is CAWALGTRGIADTQYF. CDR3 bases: TGTGCCTGGGCCCTAGGGACTAGAGGGATCGCAGATACGCAGTATTTT.

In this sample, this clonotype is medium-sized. The CDR3 spells CASSPRTSGGVTTGELFF. For the CDR3, the DNA is TGTGCCAGCAGTCCGCGGACTAGCGGGGGGGTCACAACCGGGGAGCTGTTTTTT. This chain joins TRBV6-6 and TRBJ2-2; 15 nucleotides line up with TRBD2. From germline, CDR1 is MNHNY and CDR2 SVGAGI (reference sequence). The CDR3 spans 18 residues. Trimming removed 5 bases from V and 5 bases from J; junction bases left unmatched: 9.

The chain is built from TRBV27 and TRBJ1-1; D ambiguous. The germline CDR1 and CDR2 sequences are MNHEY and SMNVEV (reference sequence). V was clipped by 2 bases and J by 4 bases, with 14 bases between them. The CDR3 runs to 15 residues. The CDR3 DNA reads TGTGCCAGCAGTTTAGGATCTGGCAGGTTCACTGAAGCTTTCTTT. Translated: CASSLGSGRFTEAFF.

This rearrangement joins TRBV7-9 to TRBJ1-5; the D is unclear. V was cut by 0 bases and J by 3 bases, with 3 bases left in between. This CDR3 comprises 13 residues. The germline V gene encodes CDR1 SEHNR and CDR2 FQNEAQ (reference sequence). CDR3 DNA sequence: TGTGCCAGCAGCTTAGCGCTCAATCAGCCCCAGCATTTT. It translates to CASSLALNQPQHF.

The CDR3 protein is CASSPGQGAGNEQFF. For the CDR3, the DNA is TGTGCCAGCTCACCCGGACAGGGGGCGGGTAATGAGCAGTTCTTC. The chain joins TRBV18 to TRBJ2-1; 11 bases agree with TRBD1. There are 15 residues in the CDR3. Germline V gene lookup returns CDR1 KGHSH and CDR2 LQKENI. V lost 3 bases, J lost 7 bases, and 5 bases stayed unmatched. The complete variable domain, with remaining parts taken from reference TRBV18 and TRBJ2-1, reads NAGVMQNPRHLVRRRGQEARLRCSPMKGHSHVYWYRQLPEEGLKFMVYLQKENIIDESGMPKERFSAEFPKEGPSILRIQQVVRGDSAAYFCASSPGQGAGNEQFFGPGTRLTVL.

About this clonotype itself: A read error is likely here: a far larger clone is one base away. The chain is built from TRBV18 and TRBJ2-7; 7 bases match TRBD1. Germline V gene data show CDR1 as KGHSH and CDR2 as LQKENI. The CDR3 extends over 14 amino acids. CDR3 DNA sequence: TGTGCCAGCTCACCGGAGACAGGGTCCTATGGCTGCACCTTC. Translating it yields CASSPETGSYGCTF. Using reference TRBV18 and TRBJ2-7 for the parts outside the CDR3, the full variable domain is NAGVMQNPRHLVRRRGQEARLRCSPMKGHSHVYWYRQLPEEGLKFMVYLQKENIIDESGMPKERFSAEFPKEGPSILRIQQVVRGDSAAYFCASSPETGSYGCTFGPGTRLTVT.

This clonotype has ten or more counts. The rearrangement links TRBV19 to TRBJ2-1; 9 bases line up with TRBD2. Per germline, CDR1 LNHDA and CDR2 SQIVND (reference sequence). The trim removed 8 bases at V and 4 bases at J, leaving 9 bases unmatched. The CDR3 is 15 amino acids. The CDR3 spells CASYPGAGGYNEQFF. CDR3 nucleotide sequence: TGTGCCAGTTATCCGGGGGCGGGGGGGTACAATGAGCAGTTCTTC.